This T cell receptor (beta chain) was sequenced for a study of shared T cell receptors in the human thymus. This clone was seen a single time. Clones were sequenced by immunoSEQ multiplex PCR, and TCRdb holds only the in-frame ones, with some missing. The data contain about 610,000 clones, approximately 87% of them singletons. The V end lost 0 bases, the J end lost 9 bases, and 12 bases lay between the germline ends. Per the germline V gene, CDR1 is SGHRS and CDR2 is YFSETQ. This CDR3 has 14 residues. These data also featured in a second study, about human thymus T cells. That work adds: Unrelated individuals reportedly shared highly overlapping thymic TCR repertoires.

The source is a boy younger than two with a congenital heart defect. The sample consisted of thymocytes. The chain is built from TRBV5-1 and TRBJ1-4; D unresolved. CDR3 DNA: TGCGCCAGCAGCTTGGACAGCATCCGGCAAAAACTGTTTTTT. This encodes CASSLDSIRQKLFF.